Presented here are 8 T cell receptor beta chains from one specimen sequenced in a study of blood T cell repertoires in COVID-19. The assay was immunoSEQ multiplex PCR, and TCRdb's table has in-frame clones only and misses some. The table shows 55,000 to 65,000 clones, with around 90% occurring only once. The sequenced sample consisted of peripheral blood. The receptors originated from a human donor with active COVID-19. The donor label of this sample is uncertain.

J is TRBJ2-1 and V is TRBV5-4, with 10 bases matching TRBD2. CDR3 length: 16 residues. The V gene's germline CDR1 is SGHNT and CDR2 YYREEE (reference sequence). V gave up 4 bases and J gave up 4 bases; unmatched junction bases: 8. CDR3 protein: CASSTPTSGFYNEQFF. The CDR3 DNA is TGTGCCAGCAGCACCCCGACTAGCGGGTTTTACAATGAGCAGTTCTTC.

The rearrangement links TRBV9 to TRBJ1-3, with a weak D call TRBD1 (6 bases). Trimming took 0 bases from V and 6 from J, leaving 10 bases between them. Germline V gene sequence: CDR1 SGDLS, CDR2 YYNGEE. The CDR3 totals 14 residues. Here the CDR3 DNA reads TGTGCCAGCAGCGTAGGTCAGGGGACAAACACCATATATTTT. Translated, it gives CASSVGQGTNTIYF.

The V call is TRBV7-9, the J call TRBJ1-5; D not resolved. The CDR3 loop spans 15 amino acids. The V gene lost 5 bases and the J gene lost 2 bases, with 13 bases spanning the gap. The V gene's germline CDR1 is SEHNR and CDR2 FQNEAQ (reference sequence). DNA for the CDR3: TGTGCCAGCAGCCCTATCAGGAATGGCAATCAGCCCCAGCATTTT. It specifies CASSPIRNGNQPQHF.

This chain connects TRBV2 to TRBJ1-2, with 8 bases lining up with TRBD1. Unmatched junction bases numbered 12, after V lost 7 bases and J lost 5 bases. The CDR3 is 15 amino acids. Looked up from germline, CDR1 is SNHLY and CDR2 is FYNNEI. The CDR3 here is CASTRQRTGPYGYTF. The CDR3 bases are TGTGCCAGCACCCGGCAACGGACAGGGCCTTATGGCTACACCTTC.

The chain is built from TRBV7-3 and TRBJ2-1; maybe TRBD1 (5 bases). The CDR3 loop spans 15 amino acids. The V gene lost 3 bases and the J gene lost 1 base, with 10 bases spanning the gap. Germline V gene sequence: CDR1 SGHTA, CDR2 FQGTGA. The CDR3 sequence: CASSFRAPSYNEQFF. The CDR3 coding sequence is TGTGCCAGCAGCTTCAGGGCCCCTTCCTACAATGAGCAGTTCTTC.

This chain uses TRBV6-5 with TRBJ1-1; tentative D call: TRBD1 (5 bases). Trimming left V 0 bases short and J 2 bases short, with 7 bases between. The length of the CDR3 is 14 residues. CDR1 and CDR2 from the germline V gene are MNHEY and SVGAGI. CDR3 nucleotides: TGTGCCAGCAGTTACTCGAGGACAAACACTGAAGCTTTCTTT. It specifies CASSYSRTNTEAFF.

V gene TRBV7-9 combines with J gene TRBJ1-1; no clear D. Germline CDR1 SEHNR, CDR2 FQNEAQ (reference sequence). V gave up 6 bases and J gave up 0 bases, with 14 bases separating them. The CDR3 totals 15 residues. CDR3 coding DNA: TGTGCCAGCAGACTCGGACTGAGCATGAACACTGAAGCTTTCTTT. It translates to CASRLGLSMNTEAFF.

The gene calls are TRBV19 and TRBJ2-6; D might be TRBD2 (5 bases). Germline loops: CDR1 LNHDA, CDR2 SQIVND (reference sequence). The CDR3 runs to 16 residues. V dropped 5 bases and J dropped 0 bases, with 11 bases sitting between them. CDR3 coding DNA: TGTGCCAGTAGTTCCGGACTGAGCTCTGGGGCCAACGTCCTGACTTTC. Translation: CASSSGLSSGANVLTF.